The 27 T cell receptor beta chains given below trace back to one sample, sequenced in a study of shared clonotypes between healthy human individuals. The assay was immunoSEQ multiplex PCR, and TCRdb's table has in-frame clones only and misses some. The data hold over 75,000 clones, with approximately 75% observed a single time. The sample comprised memory CD8+ T cells sorted from blood. The subset here: CD45RO+ cells pooled with CCR7-negative TemRA cells. The receptors originated from a man aged 25 to 40 in good health.

The rearrangement links TRBV11-1 to TRBJ2-5, with 13 bases that match TRBD2. The J segment lost 3 bases and the V segment lost 4 bases, leaving 2 bases of the junction unmatched. CDR1 and CDR2 (germline): SGHAT, FQDESV (reference sequence). The CDR3 runs 15 residues. In DNA form, the CDR3 reads TGTGCCAGCAGCTCCGGACTAGCGGGAGAAGAGACCCAGTACTTC. This encodes CASSSGLAGEETQYF.

The V call is TRBV9, the J call TRBJ2-1, with TRBD2 matching 8 bases. The CDR3 totals 15 residues. V was pared by 0 bases and J by 8 bases, with 7 bases of the junction left unmatched. In germline, CDR1 is SGDLS, CDR2 YYNGEE. CDR3 loop: CASSVDGAGADEQFF. DNA of the CDR3: TGTGCCAGCAGCGTAGATGGAGCGGGAGCCGATGAGCAGTTCTTC.

This sequence joins TRBV10-3 and TRBJ2-3; D might be TRBD1 (5 bases). Looked up from germline, CDR1 is ENHRY and CDR2 is SYGVKD. CDR3 length: 12 residues. Trimming left V 10 bases short and J 6 bases short, with 14 bases between. In DNA, the CDR3 is TGTGCCACACAGGCAAACTACGATACGCAGTATTTT. Protein sequence: CATQANYDTQYF.

The sample holds many counts of this clone. The J gene is TRBJ1-1, the V gene TRBV6-5; D is possibly TRBD1 (5 bases). V dropped 8 bases and J dropped 11 bases, with 18 bases sitting between them. Germline lookup yields CDR1 MNHEY and CDR2 SVGAGI. CDR3 length: 12 residues. The CDR3 nucleotides read TGTGCCAGCGGGCCGACGGACCCAGGGGCTTTCTTT. Translating gives CASGPTDPGAFF.

V and J are TRBV5-4 and TRBJ2-3; 8 nucleotides align to TRBD2. The junction had 14 bases not matched to a gene; V was cut back by 0 bases and J by 2 bases. The CDR3 contains 19 residues. Germline V gene lookup returns CDR1 SGHNT and CDR2 YYREEE (reference sequence). DNA for the CDR3: TGTGCCAGCAGCTTGGAGGGGGATCCGGGACTAGAGGACACAGATACGCAGTATTTT. Translated: CASSLEGDPGLEDTDTQYF.

J is TRBJ2-6 and V is TRBV7-7; unclear D gene. The CDR3 consists of 18 residues. Looked up from germline, CDR1 is SSHAT and CDR2 is FNYEAQ (reference sequence). The V end was cut by 5 bases, the J end by 5 bases, with 22 bases between. DNA for the CDR3: TGTGCCAGCAGCAGTTCTTCAGTGCCACAAAGTCGGGCCAACGTCCTGACTTTC. Protein product: CASSSSSVPQSRANVLTF.

This chain connects TRBV14 to TRBJ2-1; 14 bases line up with TRBD2. This CDR3 is 18 amino acids long. In germline, CDR1 is SGHDN, CDR2 FVKESK. With V trimmed by 4 bases and J by 1 base, 6 bases remained unmatched. The DNA of the CDR3 is TGTGCCAGCAGCCCGGGACTAGCGGGAGTACTGTCCTACAATGAGCAGTTCTTC. It codes for CASSPGLAGVLSYNEQFF.

This chain uses TRBV11-2 with TRBJ2-3; no clear D gene. The germline V gene has CDR1 SGHAT and CDR2 FQNNGV. The CDR3 runs 16 residues. The V and J ends lost 1 base and 2 bases respectively, with 13 bases between them. CDR3 nucleotide sequence: TGTGCCAGCAGCTTAGGCAGGTCTGGTCCCACAGATACGCAGTATTTT. Translated: CASSLGRSGPTDTQYF.

In this sample, this clone turned up a few times. The V call is TRBV5-5, the J call TRBJ2-5; D call uncertain. The V gene lost 2 bases and the J gene lost 1 base, with 6 bases spanning the gap. This CDR3 contains 13 residues. CDR1 and CDR2 from the germline V gene are SGHKS and YYEKEE (reference sequence). In DNA form, the CDR3 reads TGTGCCAGCAGCTTTATCCGCCAAGAGACCCAGTACTTC. Translating it yields CASSFIRQETQYF.

V is TRBV5-1 and J is TRBJ2-7; perhaps TRBD1 as D (6 bases). CDR3 length equals 15 residues. The V end lost 1 base, the J end lost 7 bases, and 18 bases lay between the germline ends. Germline CDR1 and CDR2: SGHRS and YFSETQ. The CDR3 sequence is CASSLSSGQGREQYF. Here the CDR3 DNA reads TGCGCCAGCAGCTTGAGTTCGGGACAAGGACGGGAGCAGTACTTC.

This chain uses TRBV2 with TRBJ1-4, with TRBD1 matching over 11 bases. Germline V lookup: CDR1 SNHLY, CDR2 FYNNEI. Trimming at V came to 8 bases and at J to 8 bases, leaving 13 bases not matched to a gene. This CDR3 region has 16 residues. The CDR3 protein is CASRTGTGGRGEKLFF. CDR3 nucleotide sequence: TGTGCCAGCCGAACCGGGACAGGGGGAAGAGGGGAAAAACTGTTTTTT.

The chain couples TRBV7-1 to TRBJ2-3; D is unresolved. TRBV7-1 carries the ORF label, with uncertain function. V gave up 5 bases and J gave up 2 bases, with 17 bases separating them. The CDR3 sequence is 16 residues long. CDR3 residues: CASSPATAAHTDTQYF. The CDR3 DNA reads TGTGCCAGCAGCCCCGCCACGGCCGCCCACACAGATACGCAGTATTTT.

This chain connects TRBV18 to TRBJ2-7; D remains unclear. This CDR3 is built from 13 residues. Trimming removed 0 bases at V and 7 bases at J, with 10 bases between. Per the germline V gene, CDR1 is KGHSH and CDR2 is LQKENI. CDR3 amino acids: CASSPPSWEEQYF. In DNA form, the CDR3 reads TGTGCCAGCTCACCACCCTCTTGGGAAGAGCAGTACTTC.

This chain joins TRBV28 and TRBJ2-7; D call uncertain. The CDR3 length is 11 residues. Germline loops: CDR1 MDHEN, CDR2 SYDVKM. V lost 6 bases and J 3 bases, leaving 6 bases between the germline ends. CDR3 coding DNA: TGTGCCAGCAGCGCGGTCTACGAGCAGTACTTC. It codes for CASSAVYEQYF.

This clone was seen repeatedly, ten times or more. This same CDR3 is encoded by further DNA sequences in the sample. The chain carries TRBV6-4 and TRBJ2-1; no reliable D call. Trimming left V 2 bases short and J 0 bases short, with 2 bases between. Germline CDR1 and CDR2: MRHNA and SNTAGT. This CDR3 has 13 residues. The CDR3 loop is CASSDSSYNEQFF. The CDR3 bases are TGTGCCAGCAGTGACAGCTCCTACAATGAGCAGTTCTTC.

At least ten counts were recorded for this clone. V gene TRBV7-3 combines with J gene TRBJ2-5, with D uncertain. The CDR3 spans 11 residues. Germline loops: CDR1 SGHTA, CDR2 FQGTGA. V lost 3 bases and J lost 9, with 8 bases in between. In DNA, the CDR3 is TGTGCCAGCAGCTTCCCCCCAGCCCAGTACTTC. Encoded protein: CASSFPPAQYF. The full variable domain, completed using reference TRBV7-3 and TRBJ2-5, is GAGVSQTPSNKVTEKGKYVELRCDPISGHTALYWYRQSLGQGPEFLIYFQGTGAADDSGLPNDRFFAVRPEGSVSTLKIQRTERGDSAVYLCASSFPPAQYFGPGTRLLVL.

This clone was seen more than once but under ten times. The chain combines TRBV4-1 with TRBJ1-2; no reliable D call. Germline lookup yields CDR1 MGHRA and CDR2 YSYEKL. This CDR3 region has 11 residues. Trimming stripped 0 bases from V and 7 bases from J, with 3 bases between. The CDR3 DNA is TGCGCCAGCAGCCAAGAGGGTGGCTACACCTTC. This translates into CASSQEGGYTF.

This clone came up a few times. This chain connects TRBV11-1 to TRBJ2-7; 11 nucleotides match TRBD2. The CDR3 is 15 residues long. Looked up from germline, CDR1 is SGHAT and CDR2 is FQDESV (reference sequence). V lost 3 bases and J lost 2; bases outside the gene matches: 3. CDR3 bases: TGTGCCAGCAGCTTGCGACTAGCGGGACCCTACGAGCAGTACTTC. It encodes CASSLRLAGPYEQYF.

V and J are TRBV6-5 and TRBJ1-2; tentative D call: TRBD1 (5 bases). The germline V gene encodes CDR1 MNHEY and CDR2 SVGAGI. The V end lost 4 bases, the J end lost 11 bases, and 11 bases lay between the germline ends. This CDR3 is built from 11 residues. The CDR3 sequence: CASSWGRRYTF. The CDR3 nucleotides read TGTGCCAGCAGTTGGGGGAGGAGGTACACCTTC.

The chain couples TRBV11-2 to TRBJ1-1; D is unresolved. The germline gives CDR1 SGHAT, CDR2 FQNNGV. V dropped 4 bases and J dropped 1 base, with 4 bases sitting between them. This CDR3 is built from 12 residues. The CDR3 bases are TGTGCCAGCAGCTATGAGAACACTGAAGCTTTCTTT. This sequence encodes CASSYENTEAFF. The whole variable domain, remainder taken from reference TRBV11-2 and TRBJ1-1, is EAGVAQSPRYKIIEKRQSVAFWCNPISGHATLYWYQQILGQGPKLLIQFQNNGVVDDSQLPKDRFSAERLKGVDSTLKIQPAKLEDSAVYLCASSYENTEAFFGQGTRLTVV.

This clone was recorded a few times. CDR3 in amino acids: CASSLVLQRTEQFF. The CDR3 DNA follows: TGTGCCAGCAGCTTAGTATTGCAGCGGACAGAGCAGTTCTTC. The J gene is TRBJ2-1, the V gene TRBV7-9; possibly TRBD1 or TRBD2 for D (5 bases each). The germline gives CDR1 SEHNR, CDR2 FQNEAQ (reference sequence). The CDR3 has 14 amino acids. V was shortened by 1 base and J by 10 bases, with 14 bases between the two germline ends.

This chain connects TRBV5-1 to TRBJ2-5, with 8 positions matching TRBD2. This CDR3 has 13 residues. The junction had 6 bases not matched to a gene; V was cut back by 9 bases and J by 2 bases. Germline assignment: CDR1 SGHRS and CDR2 YFSETQ. CDR3 DNA: TGCGCCACCAAAACGGGGGGGCAAGAGACCCAGTACTTC. It specifies CATKTGGQETQYF.

This clone was seen once. V is TRBV11-2 and J is TRBJ1-4; no definite D call. From germline, CDR1 is SGHAT and CDR2 FQNNGV. V lost 5 bases and J lost 5, with 9 bases in between. The CDR3 consists of 13 residues. The CDR3, as DNA: TGTGCCAGCAGCCGCAACAGAAATGAAAAACTGTTTTTT. Translating gives CASSRNRNEKLFF. Full variable domain (missing parts from reference TRBV11-2 and TRBJ1-4): EAGVAQSPRYKIIEKRQSVAFWCNPISGHATLYWYQQILGQGPKLLIQFQNNGVVDDSQLPKDRFSAERLKGVDSTLKIQPAKLEDSAVYLCASSRNRNEKLFFGSGTQLSVL.

CDR3 coding DNA: TGCGCCAGCAGCCAGGGGACAGGGGTGTCGTCCGAGCAGTACTTC. Amino acids: CASSQGTGVSSEQYF. This chain joins TRBV4-3 and TRBJ2-7, with 10 bases lining up with TRBD1. From germline, CDR1 is LGHNA and CDR2 YSLEER. Trimming took 3 bases from V and 6 from J; bases not matched to a gene: 8. The length of the CDR3 is 15 residues.

The chain has TRBV20-1 and TRBJ2-5, with D unresolved. Germline assignment: CDR1 DFQATT and CDR2 SNEGSKA (reference sequence). The CDR3 sequence is 9 residues long. V lost 5 bases, J lost 5 bases, and 3 bases lay in between. CDR3 bases: TGCAGTGCTTTGGAGACCCAGTACTTC. Amino acid sequence: CSALETQYF.

The J gene is TRBJ2-7, the V gene TRBV6-5; D is perhaps TRBD1 (5 bases). The CDR3 consists of 12 residues. The V end was cut by 6 bases, the J end by 3 bases, with 9 bases between. Per germline, CDR1 MNHEY and CDR2 SVGAGI. The DNA for the CDR3 is TGTGCCAGCAGAGCGACAGACTACGAGCAGTACTTC. Protein product: CASRATDYEQYF.

The chain is built from TRBV20-1 and TRBJ2-5, with D uncertain. The CDR3 totals 11 residues. Deletions cut 6 bases from V and 4 bases from J, with 9 bases between. Germline values: CDR1 DFQATT, CDR2 SNEGSKA (reference sequence). The CDR3 spells CSALGPETQYF. CDR3 nucleotides: TGCAGTGCCCTCGGCCCAGAGACCCAGTACTTC.